This paragraph reports one T cell receptor (beta chain). Its antigen is currently not known. A far larger clone is one nucleotide away, so this likely arose from a read error. Taken from cysteine to phenylalanine, the CDR3 has 13 residues. The DNA shown is the 39-base CDR3, in frame from base 1. The entry originates in a study of personalized T cell therapy for brain tumors (dated by TCRdb to the early 2020s). About the study as a whole: Identification of tumor-restricted peptides relied on a proteogenomic approach that merged mass spectrometry-based proteomic data with sequencing of the tumor's DNA/RNA.

Ficoll density gradient centrifugation was used to isolate PBMCs, and the adherent monocytes were then differentiated into dendritic cells using IL-4 and GM-CSF. Non-adherent cells were co-cultured with irradiated peptide-loaded DCs at a 1:10 ratio, and on day 7 the proliferating cells were restimulated with fresh peptide-loaded DCs. For the first stimulation the culture received IL-6, IL-7, IL-12 and IL-15, the second stimulation used IL-7 plus IL-2, and the third used IL-2 alone. Cryopreservation was applied to the expanded cells used for TCR sequencing. An RNeasy Mini Kit was used to extract RNA from the peptide-stimulated T cells, and that RNA served as input for TCR beta CDR3 sequencing. The immunoSEQ platform was used to perform TCR Vbeta CDR3 sequencing at survey-level resolution. Concerning the study's data processing: Analysis and compilation of the sequence results were done with immunoSEQ ANALYZER v3.0. In TCRdb, the immuneACCESS table is reduced to in-frame sequences with V and J assigned. These tables do not hold every clone; where another copy was compared, an unresolved V gene accounts for under half, and the others remain unexplained. For V, J and clone size, that table is used; D and trimming come from the DNA. This sample lists 1,500 to 2,000 clones; 20% to 25% were detected once. 43% of the sample goes to the ten largest clones.

The sequence came from a human donor with medulloblastoma. This chain joins TRBV12-3 or TRBV12-4 to TRBJ1-5; no D gene can be assigned with confidence. Material for sequencing was a T cell product expanded with peptides in culture. The sequenced DNA: TGTGCCTGCAGACGACGCCAGGATCAGCCCCAGCATTTT. Its translation reads: CACRRRQDQPQHF.